These T cell receptor beta chains were read from a single sample in a study of low-dose radiotherapy and immunotherapy resistance in tumors. In TCRdb, the reads were re-called with MiXCR into one record per CDR3 protein. The sample lists about 71,000 distinct CDR3 sequences, less than 40% occurring once. The sequencing used PBMCs, collected before treatment. The receptors stem from a female donor with ovarian cancer. The CDR3 runs from the conserved cysteine through the conserved F or W. The D gene is left open where the match is weak. Size values are once, few and many counts, or a class for expanded clones, and some rows have none.

>TRBJ2-2|TRBV19|TRBD1|many
TGTGCCAGTAGGGACAGGGGGGACACCGGGGAGCTGTTTTTT
CASRDRGDTGELFF
>TRBJ2-3|TRBV5-3|.|.
TGTGCCAGCAGCTCCGGGTCAAACAGCGTAGGAGATACGCAGTATTTT
CASSSGSNSVGDTQYF
>TRBJ2-7|TRBV7-9|TRBD2|many
TGTGCCAGCAGCTTAGGGACTAGCGGGAGGCCTCAATCCTACGAGCAGTACTTC
CASSLGTSGRPQSYEQYF
>TRBJ2-7|TRBV20-1|TRBD2|many
TGCAGTGTCCCGGGACTAGCGGGAGTAGGTGGCGGCGAGCAGTACTTC
CSVPGLAGVGGGEQYF
>TRBJ2-5|TRBV29-1|.|many
TGCAGCGTCCAAATATCGATAGGGGCACTTAGGGCCCAGTACTTC
CSVQISIGALRAQYF
>TRBJ1-1|TRBV6-2/TRBV6-3|TRBD1|once
TGTGCCAGCAGTGTCGCCGGGACAGGGACCGTGAACACTGAAGCTTTCTTT
CASSVAGTGTVNTEAFF
>TRBJ2-2|TRBV11-1|.|.
TGTGCCAGCAGCTTCAAAGGCGGGGAGCTGTTTTTT
CASSFKGGELFF
>TRBJ2-1|TRBV5-1|TRBD1|many
TGCGCCAGCAGCTTGGGGACAGGGAGCTACAATGAGCAGTTCTTC
CASSLGTGSYNEQFF
>TRBJ2-1|TRBV5-4|TRBD2|.
TGTGCCAGCAGCCAATCCGGCGGGAGGAAGTCCTACAATGAGCAGTTCTTC
CASSQSGGRKSYNEQFF
>TRBJ2-7|TRBV28|TRBD2|.
TGTGCCAGCAGTTTGACTAGCGGGGGGACCTACGAGCAGTACTTC
CASSLTSGGTYEQYF
>TRBJ2-7|TRBV5-1|TRBD1|.
TGCGCCAGCAGCTTGGTACAGGGGACCTACGAGCAGTACTTC
CASSLVQGTYEQYF
>TRBJ2-1|TRBV28|.|.
TGTGCCAGCCTACCTTCGAGCTCCTACAATGAGCAGTTCTTC
CASLPSSSYNEQFF
>TRBJ2-5|TRBV4-3|.|few
TGCGCCAGCAGCCCCGCTACAGGAGAGACCCAGTACTTC
CASSPATGETQYF
>TRBJ2-3|TRBV18|.|.
TGTGCCAGCTCAGGTCGGGCGCAGCGGACCGGCGGCACAGATACGCAGTATTTT
CASSGRAQRTGGTDTQYF
>TRBJ2-1|TRBV7-9|.|many
TGTGCCAGCAGCTTAGGTTTACGGTACAATGAGCAGTTCTTC
CASSLGLRYNEQFF
>TRBJ2-1|TRBV20-1|.|.
TGCAGTGCTAGAGATCTCTTGGTGGCCAATGAGCAGTTCTTC
CSARDLLVANEQFF
>TRBJ1-1|TRBV29-1|.|many
TGCAGCGTTGATAGGGGCGGGTGGACTGAAGCTTTCTTT
CSVDRGGWTEAFF
>TRBJ2-3|TRBV5-4|.|many
TGTGCCAGCAGCGACGCTGGGGGGAATACGCAGTATTTT
CASSDAGGNTQYF
>TRBJ2-3|TRBV5-5|.|many
TGTGCCAGCAGCTTTAACGCAGATACGCAGTATTTT
CASSFNADTQYF
>TRBJ1-1|TRBV5-1|TRBD1|many
TGCGCCAGCAGCTCGACAGGGGGATATACTGAAGCTTTCTTT
CASSSTGGYTEAFF
>TRBJ1-3|TRBV28|TRBD1|.
TGTGCCAGCAGTCAAGGGGGACAGGGGCTAAACACCATATATTTT
CASSQGGQGLNTIYF
>TRBJ2-2|TRBV11-1|TRBD2|many
TGTGCCAGCAGCGAGCAGACAGTGGGACTAAACACCGGGGAGCTGTTTTTT
CASSEQTVGLNTGELFF
>TRBJ1-2|TRBV6-1|.|.
TGTGCCAGCAGTGAAGCGCTTCAAGGGAGCTATGGCTACACCTTC
CASSEALQGSYGYTF
>TRBJ2-2|TRBV6-2/TRBV6-3|.|.
TGTGCCAGCAGTTACACACAAGGGGGGAACACCGGGGAGCTGTTTTTT
CASSYTQGGNTGELFF
>TRBJ2-5|TRBV20-1|TRBD2|few
TGCAGTGCTGACCCGGGACTAGCGGGAGCGGAGGAGACCCAGTACTTC
CSADPGLAGAEETQYF
>TRBJ2-2|TRBV6-2/TRBV6-3|.|.
TGTGCCAGCAGTTACTCCTCCCGGTTCACCGGGGAGCTGTTTTTT
CASSYSSRFTGELFF
>TRBJ2-7|TRBV2|.|many
TGTGCCAGCAGCTGGACCCGCTTATTGTCCGAGCAGTACTTC
CASSWTRLLSEQYF
>TRBJ1-1|TRBV20-1|.|many
TGCAGTGCTAGATATTCAGGGTGGGAAGCTTTCTTT
CSARYSGWEAFF
>TRBJ1-2|TRBV3-1|.|.
TGTGCCAGCAGCCAATTGACGGGTACGGGAGGCTACACCTTC
CASSQLTGTGGYTF
>TRBJ2-7|TRBV9|TRBD2|many
TGTGCCAGCAGCCTAACATTTCGAGCGGGGACCTCCTACGAGCAGTACTTC
CASSLTFRAGTSYEQYF
>TRBJ2-5|TRBV2|.|many
TGTGCCAGCAGTGAAGAGGGTACGGCGGAGACCCAGTACTTC
CASSEEGTAETQYF
>TRBJ2-7|TRBV30|.|many
TGTGCCTGGAGTACGGCATCCGGGCCCTACGAGCAGTACTTC
CAWSTASGPYEQYF